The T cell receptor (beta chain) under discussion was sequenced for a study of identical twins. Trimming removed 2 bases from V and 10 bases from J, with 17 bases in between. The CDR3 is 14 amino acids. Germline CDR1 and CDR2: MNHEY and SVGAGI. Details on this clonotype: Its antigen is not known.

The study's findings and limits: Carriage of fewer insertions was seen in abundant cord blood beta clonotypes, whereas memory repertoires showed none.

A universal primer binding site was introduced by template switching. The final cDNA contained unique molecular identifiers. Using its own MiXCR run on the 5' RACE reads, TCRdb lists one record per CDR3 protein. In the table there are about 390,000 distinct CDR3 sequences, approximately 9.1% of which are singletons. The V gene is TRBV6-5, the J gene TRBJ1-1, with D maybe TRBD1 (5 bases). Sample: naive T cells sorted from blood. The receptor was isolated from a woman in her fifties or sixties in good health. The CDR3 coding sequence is TGTGCCAGCAGTTACGCCGACAGACCGGGGACAGCTTTCTTT. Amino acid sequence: CASSYADRPGTAFF.